One T cell receptor beta chain is described in this entry. The antigen remains unidentified. The data were taken from a study of cytomegalovirus exposure and HLA in healthy donors. Study background: HLA-typed donors were the source of approximately 80 million unique TCRs held in an early data release. Study-wide results and caveats: The investigators catalogued 150 or so TCR beta chains as cytomegalovirus-associated. Donors belonging to an Asian-associated ancestry cluster reportedly showed fewer N-insertions in productive TCRs than the 666-donor mean, according to what a later analysis found.

Amplification used 60 Vbeta primers and 13 Jbeta primers. Profiled with immunoSEQ multiplex PCR; TCRdb holds only in-frame clones, not every one. The sample holds approximately 170,000 clones; 80% to 90% are singletons and the top ten take 2.4%. The CDR3 consists of 13 residues. In germline, CDR1 is SQVTM, CDR2 ANQGSEA. V shed 6 bases and J 4 bases; nucleotides not matched to a gene: 6. The sequenced sample was PBMCs. This chain joins TRBV29-1 and TRBJ2-3; TRBD2 agrees at 8 bases. This clonotype was obtained from a male donor in good health and CMV-seronegative. The CDR3 sequence is CSVSQAGADTQYF. The CDR3, as DNA: TGCAGCGTCTCACAAGCGGGAGCAGATACGCAGTATTTT.